This is a list of T cell receptor beta chains from one sample in a study of early T cells in non-severe SARS-CoV-2 infection. Each CDR3 protein gets one entry after TCRdb re-called the 5' RACE reads with MiXCR. Of some 64,000 distinct CDR3 sequences in the sample, about 13% were seen once. The sequenced sample was whole blood. Every receptor here comes from an adult who was a healthcare worker with PCR-confirmed SARS-CoV-2 infection or an uninfected control (not recorded which). CDR3s include the opening cysteine and the closing phenylalanine or tryptophan. D genes are given only for firm matches. A clone size is listed for some rows: how often the clone was seen (once, few, many), or a class if it is expanded.

- - 13 TRBV20-1 CSATRGSTDTQYF
- - 16 TRBV29-1 CSVKSKVVKLDNEQFF
TRBD1 few 15 TRBV19 CASSPGQGRGEKLFF
- - 15 TRBV19 CASEPTDTRNEKLFF
TRBD1 many 13 TRBV20-1 CSARTGGDQPQHF
- few 15 TRBV2 CASSPSSGATGELFF
- once 17 TRBV14 CASSPNLLTSPGGRQFF
- - 12 TRBV28 CASRSRVGEQYF
- - 12 TRBV18 CASSPPSYEQYF
- - 16 TRBV2 CASSRDGTRVPDTIYF
- many 14 TRBV6-2/TRBV6-3 CASSYVGLPETQYF
- - 13 TRBV29-1 CSVEERQSETQYF
TRBD2 few 12 TRBV2 CASCGRASEQFF
- many 16 TRBV5-6 CASSLAGGPNTGELFF
- many 15 TRBV4-3 CASSSSVGGNTEAFF
TRBD2 few 14 TRBV12-3/TRBV12-4 CASSFLTSGNEQFF
- many 15 TRBV24-1 CATMDGGGYQETQYF
- - 11 TRBV28 CASGSHAPQHF
TRBD2 - 18 TRBV7-2 CASSLDMTSGLLYNEQFF
TRBD1 few 15 TRBV5-5 CASSPDRSNTGELFF
TRBD2 few 16 TRBV24-1 CATSDNGRAGGETQYF
TRBD2 many 15 TRBV7-2 CASSLGGSGRDTQYF
- many 15 TRBV7-9 CASSLVGQLTYEQYF
TRBD1 - 13 TRBV20-1 CSARNTGGLEAFF
- many 12 TRBV20-1 CSAADANYGYTF
- - 14 TRBV11-1 CASSPGGDKNIQYF
TRBD2 - 13 TRBV29-1 CSVGASGLYEQYF
TRBD2 - 21 TRBV7-2 CASSLDRPLGLAGGRGNEQFF
- - 15 TRBV6-5 CASSYRAQGKNIQYF
- - 12 TRBV13 CASSLDNGAKYF
- few 14 TRBV27 CASSLSVRRAPQYF
- - 15 TRBV5-5 CASSPDSRNTDTQYF
TRBD1 few 15 TRBV9 CASSLGQDYNSPLHF
TRBD1 many 19 TRBV2 CASSTALGTGQSGANVLTF
TRBD1 - 14 TRBV19 CASSIRGPADEQFF
- many 9 TRBV29-1 CSVSTEAFF
- few 14 TRBV7-2 CASSSPPRRNIQYF
TRBD1 - 14 TRBV20-1 CSAPIRGTGWGYTF
TRBD2 - 15 TRBV20-1 CSARRSSGTQETQYF
- many 15 TRBV7-3 CASSRDRRGRTEAFF
TRBD1 - 15 TRBV7-9 CASSEGAGFQETQYF
TRBD1 - 11 TRBV25-1 CASSETGGEFF
- few 12 TRBV10-3 CAISGSPGPQYF
- - 13 TRBV7-2 CASSRQITDTQYF
- - 16 TRBV9 CASSAQHPLGWNEQFF
- - 14 TRBV29-1 CSVRETLAKNIQYF
- few 13 TRBV19 CASTTPPNYGYTF